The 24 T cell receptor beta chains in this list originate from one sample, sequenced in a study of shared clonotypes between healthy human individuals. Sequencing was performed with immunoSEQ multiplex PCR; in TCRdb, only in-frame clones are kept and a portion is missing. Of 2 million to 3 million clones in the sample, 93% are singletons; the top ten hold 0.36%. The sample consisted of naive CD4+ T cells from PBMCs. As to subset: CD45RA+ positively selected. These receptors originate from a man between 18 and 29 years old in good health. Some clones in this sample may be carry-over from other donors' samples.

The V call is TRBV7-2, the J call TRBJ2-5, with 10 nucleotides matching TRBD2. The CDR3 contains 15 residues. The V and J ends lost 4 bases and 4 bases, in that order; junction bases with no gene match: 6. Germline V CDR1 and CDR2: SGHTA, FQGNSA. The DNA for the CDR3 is TGTGCCAGCAGCTCATTAGCGGGAGGAGCAGAGACCCAGTACTTC. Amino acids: CASSSLAGGAETQYF.

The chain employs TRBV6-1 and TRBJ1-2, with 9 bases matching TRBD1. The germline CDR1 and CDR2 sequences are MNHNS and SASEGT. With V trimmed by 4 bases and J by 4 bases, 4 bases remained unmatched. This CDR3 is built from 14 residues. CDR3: CASSVTGGSYGYTF. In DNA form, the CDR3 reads TGTGCCAGCAGTGTAACAGGGGGCAGCTATGGCTACACCTTC.

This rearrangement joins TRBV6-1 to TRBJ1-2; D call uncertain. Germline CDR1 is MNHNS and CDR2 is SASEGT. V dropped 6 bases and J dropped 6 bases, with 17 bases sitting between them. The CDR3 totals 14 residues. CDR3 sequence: CASSQRGGWDGYTF. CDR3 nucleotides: TGTGCCAGCAGCCAGCGGGGAGGGTGGGATGGCTACACCTTC.

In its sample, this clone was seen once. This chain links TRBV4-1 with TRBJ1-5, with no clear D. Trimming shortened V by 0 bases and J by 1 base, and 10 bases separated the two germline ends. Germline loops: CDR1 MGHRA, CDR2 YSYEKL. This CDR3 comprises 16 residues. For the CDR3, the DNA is TGCGCCAGCAGCCAAGATAGAAGTCGGAGCAATCAGCCCCAGCATTTT. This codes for CASSQDRSRSNQPQHF.

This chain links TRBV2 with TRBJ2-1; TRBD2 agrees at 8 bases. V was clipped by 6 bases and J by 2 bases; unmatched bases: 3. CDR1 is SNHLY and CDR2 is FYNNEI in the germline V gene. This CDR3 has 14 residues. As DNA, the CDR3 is TGTGCCAGCAGCCCACTAGCGGCCTACAATGAGCAGTTCTTC. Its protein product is CASSPLAAYNEQFF.

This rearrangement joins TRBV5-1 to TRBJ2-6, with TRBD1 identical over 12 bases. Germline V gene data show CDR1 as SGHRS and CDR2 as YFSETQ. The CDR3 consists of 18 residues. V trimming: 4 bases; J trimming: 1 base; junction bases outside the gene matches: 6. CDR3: CASSPTGQGASGANVLTF. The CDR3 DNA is TGCGCCAGCAGCCCTACGGGACAGGGGGCATCTGGGGCCAACGTCCTGACTTTC.

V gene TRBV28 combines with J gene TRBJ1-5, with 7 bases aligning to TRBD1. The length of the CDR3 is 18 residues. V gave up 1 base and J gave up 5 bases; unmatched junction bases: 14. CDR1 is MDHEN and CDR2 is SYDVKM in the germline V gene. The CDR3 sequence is CASSLFRGTAGTHQPQHF. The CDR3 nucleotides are TGTGCCAGCAGTTTATTTCGGGGGACAGCCGGCACCCATCAGCCCCAGCATTTT.

The CDR3 is CASSLVTSAASHEQYF. The CDR3 coding sequence is TGTGCCAGCAGTTTAGTCACCTCTGCTGCATCGCACGAGCAGTACTTC. V usage is TRBV27 and J usage is TRBJ2-7, with D hard to call. The germline V gene has CDR1 MNHEY and CDR2 SMNVEV (reference sequence). The CDR3 is made up of 16 amino acids. V was clipped by 2 bases and J by 5 bases, with 19 bases between them.

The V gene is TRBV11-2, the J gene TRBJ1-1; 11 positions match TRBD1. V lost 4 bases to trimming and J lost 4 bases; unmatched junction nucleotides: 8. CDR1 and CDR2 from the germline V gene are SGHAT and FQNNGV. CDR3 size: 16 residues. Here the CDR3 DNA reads TGTGCCAGCAGCTCGAGGACAGGGGGCGCTTCCACTGAAGCTTTCTTT. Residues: CASSSRTGGASTEAFF.

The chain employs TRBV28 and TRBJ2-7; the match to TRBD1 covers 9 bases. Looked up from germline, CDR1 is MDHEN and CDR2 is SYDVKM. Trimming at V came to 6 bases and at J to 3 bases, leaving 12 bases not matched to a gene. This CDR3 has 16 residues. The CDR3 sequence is CASRAYSGQGFYEQYF. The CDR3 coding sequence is TGTGCCAGCAGGGCTTACTCGGGACAGGGCTTCTACGAGCAGTACTTC.

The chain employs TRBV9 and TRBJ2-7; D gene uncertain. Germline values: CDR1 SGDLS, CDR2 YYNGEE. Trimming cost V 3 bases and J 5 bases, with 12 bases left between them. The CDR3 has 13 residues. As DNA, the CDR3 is TGTGCCAGCAGCGATCAACTTTATGACGAGCAGTACTTC. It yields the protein CASSDQLYDEQYF.

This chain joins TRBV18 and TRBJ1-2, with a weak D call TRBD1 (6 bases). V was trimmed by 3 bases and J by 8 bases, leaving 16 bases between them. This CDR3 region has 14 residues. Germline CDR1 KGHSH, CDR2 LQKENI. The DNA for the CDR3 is TGTGCCAGCTCACCTCCAGGGGAGTACGAGGGCTACACCTTC. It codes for CASSPPGEYEGYTF.

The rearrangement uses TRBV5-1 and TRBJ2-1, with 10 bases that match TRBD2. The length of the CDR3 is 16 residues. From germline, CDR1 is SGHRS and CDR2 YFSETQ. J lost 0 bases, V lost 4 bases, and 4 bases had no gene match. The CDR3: CASSPLAGGSYNEQFF. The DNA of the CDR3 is TGCGCCAGCAGCCCCTTAGCGGGAGGCTCCTACAATGAGCAGTTCTTC.

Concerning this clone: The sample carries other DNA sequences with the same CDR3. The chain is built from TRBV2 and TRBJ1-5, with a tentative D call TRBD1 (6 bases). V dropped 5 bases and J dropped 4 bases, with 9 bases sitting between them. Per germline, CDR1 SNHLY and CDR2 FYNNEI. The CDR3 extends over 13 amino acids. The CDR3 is CASSRDTNQPQHF. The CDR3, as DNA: TGTGCCAGCAGTAGGGACACAAATCAGCCCCAGCATTTT.

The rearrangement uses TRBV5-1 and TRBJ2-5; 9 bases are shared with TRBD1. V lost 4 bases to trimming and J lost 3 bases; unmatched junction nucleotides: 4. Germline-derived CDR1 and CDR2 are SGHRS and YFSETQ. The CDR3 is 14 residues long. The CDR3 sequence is CASSIRQGEETQYF. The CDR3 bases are TGCGCCAGCAGCATCCGACAGGGGGAAGAGACCCAGTACTTC.

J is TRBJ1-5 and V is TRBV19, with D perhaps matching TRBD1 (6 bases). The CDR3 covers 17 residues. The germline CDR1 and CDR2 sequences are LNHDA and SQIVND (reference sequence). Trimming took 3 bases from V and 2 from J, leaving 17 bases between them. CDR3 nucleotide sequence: TGTGCCAGTAGTATCCTGTTACAGGGCGGAGGCAATCAGCCCCAGCATTTT. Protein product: CASSILLQGGGNQPQHF.

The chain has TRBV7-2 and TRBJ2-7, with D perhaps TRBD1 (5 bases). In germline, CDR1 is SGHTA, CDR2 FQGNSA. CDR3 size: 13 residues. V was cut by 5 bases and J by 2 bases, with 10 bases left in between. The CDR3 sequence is CASSQGGTYEQYF. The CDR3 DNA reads TGTGCCAGCAGCCAGGGTGGCACCTACGAGCAGTACTTC.

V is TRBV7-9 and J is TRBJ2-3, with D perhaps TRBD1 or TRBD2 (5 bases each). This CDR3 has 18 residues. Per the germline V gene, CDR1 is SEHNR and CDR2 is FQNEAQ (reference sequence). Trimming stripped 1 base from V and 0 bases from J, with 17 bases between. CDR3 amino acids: CASSLVGAVTASTDTQYF. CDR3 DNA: TGTGCCAGCAGCTTAGTCGGGGCCGTGACAGCTAGCACAGATACGCAGTATTTT.

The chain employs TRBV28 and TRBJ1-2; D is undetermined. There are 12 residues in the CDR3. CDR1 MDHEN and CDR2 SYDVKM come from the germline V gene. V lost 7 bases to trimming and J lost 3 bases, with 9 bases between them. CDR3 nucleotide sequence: TGTGCCAGCACCGGGTTTTACTATGGCTACACCTTC. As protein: CASTGFYYGYTF.

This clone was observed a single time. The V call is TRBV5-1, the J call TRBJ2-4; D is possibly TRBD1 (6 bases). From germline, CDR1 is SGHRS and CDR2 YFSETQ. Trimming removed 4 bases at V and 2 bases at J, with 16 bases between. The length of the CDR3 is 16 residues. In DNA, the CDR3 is TGCGCCAGCAGCATAAATACAGGGTTAACCAAAAACATTCAGTACTTC. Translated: CASSINTGLTKNIQYF.

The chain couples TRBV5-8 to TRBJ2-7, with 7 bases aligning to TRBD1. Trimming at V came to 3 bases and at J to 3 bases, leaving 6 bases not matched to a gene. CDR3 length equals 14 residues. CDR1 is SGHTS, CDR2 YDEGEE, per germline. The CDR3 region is CASSSPGQIYEQYF. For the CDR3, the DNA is TGTGCCAGCAGCTCCCCGGGACAGATCTACGAGCAGTACTTC.

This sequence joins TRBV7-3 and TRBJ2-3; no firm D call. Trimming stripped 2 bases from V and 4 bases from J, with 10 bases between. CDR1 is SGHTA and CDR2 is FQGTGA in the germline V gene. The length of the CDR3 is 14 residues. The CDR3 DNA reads TGTGCCAGCAGCTTAGGCGTTAGCTCAGATACGCAGTATTTT. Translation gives CASSLGVSSDTQYF.

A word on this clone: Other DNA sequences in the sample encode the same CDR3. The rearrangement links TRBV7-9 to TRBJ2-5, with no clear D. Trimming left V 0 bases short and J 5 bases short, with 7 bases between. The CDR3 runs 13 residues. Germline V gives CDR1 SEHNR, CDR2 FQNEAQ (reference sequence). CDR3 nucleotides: TGTGCCAGCAGCTTAGCAGGTGGGGAGACCCAGTACTTC. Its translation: CASSLAGGETQYF.

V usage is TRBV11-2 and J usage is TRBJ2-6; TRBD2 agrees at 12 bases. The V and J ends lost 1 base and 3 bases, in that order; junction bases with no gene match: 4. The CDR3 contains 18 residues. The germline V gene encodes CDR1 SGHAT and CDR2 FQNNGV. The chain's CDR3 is CASSLGPSGRDGANVLTF. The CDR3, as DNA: TGTGCCAGCAGCTTAGGGCCTAGCGGGAGGGATGGGGCCAACGTCCTGACTTTC.